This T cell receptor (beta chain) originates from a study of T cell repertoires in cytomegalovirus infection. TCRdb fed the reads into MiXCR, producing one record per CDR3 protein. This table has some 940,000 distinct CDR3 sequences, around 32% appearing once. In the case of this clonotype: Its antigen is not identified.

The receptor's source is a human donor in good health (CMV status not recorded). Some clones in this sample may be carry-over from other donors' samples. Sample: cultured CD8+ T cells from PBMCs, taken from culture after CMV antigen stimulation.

DNA for the CDR3: TGTGCCAGCAGCCAAGATAGTTTAGGGGATGGCTACACCTTC. Translating gives CASSQDSLGDGYTF. This chain uses TRBV14 with TRBJ1-2, with D possibly matching TRBD1 (5 bases). Germline CDR1 is SGHDN and CDR2 is FVKESK. Trimming took 0 bases from V and 6 from J, leaving 11 bases between them. The CDR3 has 14 amino acids. The full variable domain, in which reference TRBV14 and TRBJ1-2 provide the parts outside the CDR3, is EAGVTQFPSHSVIEKGQTVTLRCDPISGHDNLYWYRRVMGKEIKFLLHFVKESKQDESGMPNNRFLAERTGGTYSTLKVQPAELEDSGVYFCASSQDSLGDGYTFGSGTRLTVV.